This T cell receptor (beta chain) was recovered during a study of blood T cell repertoires in COVID-19. Germline values: CDR1 MDHEN, CDR2 SYDVKM. Trimming removed 6 bases at V and 3 bases at J, with 17 bases between. The CDR3 covers 15 residues. Authors' methods: From reference gene primer amplification, estimates of nucleated cell counts were derived. Libraries were prepared by immunoSEQ multiplex PCR; TCRdb keeps only in-frame clonotypes and omits some of them. That table gives V, J and clone size, and the DNA gave D and trimming. The sample has 130,000 to 150,000 clones, over 80% seen once. The specimen sequenced was peripheral blood. The sequence was collected from a woman aged 50 to 65 with acute or convalescent COVID-19. The V call is TRBV28, the J call TRBJ1-2, with a tentative D call TRBD1 (5 bases). CDR3 nucleotides: TGTGCCAGCAGCCCGGGGGGAGGCCTCCACTATGGCTACACCTTC. It translates to CASSPGGGLHYGYTF.